Listed below are T cell receptor beta chains from one sample, sequenced in a study of post-analysis software for immune sequencing data. TCRdb re-called the PCR reads through MiXCR, storing one row per CDR3 protein. This sample has roughly 600,000 distinct CDR3 sequences, with roughly 47% found just once. Specimen: blood. These receptors all come from a girl under 18 with multiple sclerosis. Both conserved end residues are part of each CDR3. The D gene is left open where the match is weak. Not every row has a clone size; where given, it reads once, few, many or a size class.

d_gene: .
v_gene: TRBV21-1
abundance: .
j_gene: TRBJ2-1
CDR3aa: CASSKIAGSYNEQFF
CDR3nt: TGTGCCAGCAGCAAAATAGCGGGGTCCTACAATGAGCAGTTCTTC

d_gene: TRBD2
v_gene: TRBV7-6
abundance: few
j_gene: TRBJ2-1
CDR3aa: CASSQGLAGAGYEQFF
CDR3nt: TGTGCCAGCAGCCAGGGACTAGCGGGAGCGGGGTATGAGCAGTTCTTC

d_gene: .
v_gene: TRBV4-1
abundance: .
j_gene: TRBJ2-1
CDR3aa: CASHSGIWQFF
CDR3nt: TGCGCCAGCCACTCAGGGATTTGGCAGTTCTTC

d_gene: TRBD1
v_gene: TRBV7-4
abundance: few
j_gene: TRBJ2-7
CDR3aa: CASRNREDRDYEQYF
CDR3nt: TGTGCCAGCCGCAATCGCGAGGACAGGGATTACGAGCAGTACTTC

d_gene: .
v_gene: TRBV6-5
abundance: few
j_gene: TRBJ2-4
CDR3aa: CASSYSLGNIQYF
CDR3nt: TGTGCCAGCAGTTACTCTCTTGGGAACATTCAGTACTTC

d_gene: TRBD2
v_gene: TRBV12-3/TRBV12-4
abundance: few
j_gene: TRBJ2-7
CDR3aa: CASSLGAGASYEQYF
CDR3nt: TGTGCCAGCAGTTTAGGAGCGGGAGCCTCCTACGAGCAGTACTTC

d_gene: .
v_gene: TRBV11-2
abundance: .
j_gene: TRBJ1-1
CDR3aa: CASSLATSRTEAFF
CDR3nt: TGTGCCAGCAGCTTGGCCACGTCAAGGACTGAAGCTTTCTTT

d_gene: TRBD1
v_gene: TRBV12-3/TRBV12-4
abundance: .
j_gene: TRBJ1-2
CDR3aa: CGSTYRGNYGYTF
CDR3nt: TGTGGTAGCACTTACAGGGGAAACTATGGCTACACCTTC

d_gene: .
v_gene: TRBV24-1
abundance: .
j_gene: TRBJ2-1
CDR3aa: CATSDPGQLHNEQFF
CDR3nt: TGTGCCACCAGTGATCCTGGACAGTTACACAATGAGCAGTTCTTC

d_gene: .
v_gene: TRBV10-3
abundance: few
j_gene: TRBJ1-2
CDR3aa: CAISESSGHYGYTF
CDR3nt: TGTGCCATCAGTGAGTCGTCAGGCCACTATGGCTACACCTTC

d_gene: TRBD1
v_gene: TRBV6-5
abundance: .
j_gene: TRBJ1-2
CDR3aa: CASNPRGQKKPYGYTF
CDR3nt: TGTGCCAGCAACCCAAGGGGACAGAAAAAACCCTATGGCTACACCTTC

d_gene: .
v_gene: TRBV7-9
abundance: .
j_gene: TRBJ2-5
CDR3aa: CASSLARTSIQETQYF
CDR3nt: TGTGCCAGCAGCTTAGCAAGAACTAGCATACAAGAGACCCAGTACTTC

d_gene: .
v_gene: TRBV12-3/TRBV12-4
abundance: .
j_gene: TRBJ1-4
CDR3aa: CASSLAPDIEKLFF
CDR3nt: TGTGCCAGCAGTTTAGCTCCAGATATTGAAAAACTGTTTTTT

d_gene: .
v_gene: TRBV4-1
abundance: .
j_gene: TRBJ2-1
CDR3aa: CASSQEMAEYPNEQFF
CDR3nt: TGCGCCAGCAGCCAAGAAATGGCAGAGTACCCCAATGAGCAGTTCTTC

d_gene: TRBD1
v_gene: TRBV5-1
abundance: few
j_gene: TRBJ2-7
CDR3aa: CASSRTPGQGFLSYEQYF
CDR3nt: TGCGCCAGCAGCCGAACTCCGGGACAGGGGTTTTTATCCTACGAGCAGTACTTC

d_gene: .
v_gene: TRBV24-1
abundance: .
j_gene: TRBJ2-5
CDR3aa: CATSTLQETQYF
CDR3nt: TGTGCCACCAGCACCCTACAAGAGACCCAGTACTTC

d_gene: TRBD2
v_gene: TRBV4-1
abundance: .
j_gene: TRBJ2-1
CDR3aa: CASSQDLAGGNYNEQFF
CDR3nt: TGCGCCAGCAGCCAAGACCTAGCGGGAGGAAACTACAATGAGCAGTTCTTC

d_gene: TRBD1
v_gene: TRBV19
abundance: .
j_gene: TRBJ1-5
CDR3aa: CASSSNRGDQPQHF
CDR3nt: TGTGCCAGTAGCTCTAACAGGGGCGACCAGCCCCAGCATTTT

d_gene: .
v_gene: TRBV12-3/TRBV12-4
abundance: few
j_gene: TRBJ2-6
CDR3aa: CASSNRRRGANVLTF
CDR3nt: TGTGCCAGCAGCAACAGGAGGAGGGGGGCCAACGTCCTGACTTTC

d_gene: .
v_gene: TRBV20-1
abundance: few
j_gene: TRBJ2-7
CDR3aa: CSARPRDEQYF
CDR3nt: TGCAGTGCTAGACCCCGCGACGAGCAGTACTTC

d_gene: .
v_gene: TRBV7-9
abundance: .
j_gene: TRBJ1-1
CDR3aa: CASSPQRRSLEAFF
CDR3nt: TGTGCCAGCAGCCCGCAGCGACGGTCCCTTGAAGCTTTCTTT

d_gene: .
v_gene: TRBV13
abundance: few
j_gene: TRBJ2-3
CDR3aa: CASSRTAGDTQYF
CDR3nt: TGTGCCAGCAGCCGGACTGCGGGGGATACGCAGTATTTT

d_gene: .
v_gene: TRBV29-1
abundance: few
j_gene: TRBJ1-2
CDR3aa: CSVAPPSYGYTF
CDR3nt: TGCAGCGTTGCCCCGCCTAGCTATGGCTACACCTTC

d_gene: TRBD2
v_gene: TRBV5-1
abundance: .
j_gene: TRBJ2-7
CDR3aa: CASSSSGLAGEEQYF
CDR3nt: TGCGCCAGCAGCTCCTCGGGACTAGCGGGGGAAGAGCAGTACTTC

d_gene: TRBD2
v_gene: TRBV7-9
abundance: few
j_gene: TRBJ2-5
CDR3aa: CASSPGLAGGEETQYF
CDR3nt: TGTGCCAGCAGCCCTGGACTAGCGGGGGGGGAAGAGACCCAGTACTTC

d_gene: .
v_gene: TRBV4-1
abundance: .
j_gene: TRBJ2-3
CDR3aa: CASSQAGAGGGDTQYF
CDR3nt: TGCGCCAGCAGCCAAGCGGGAGCGGGTGGGGGGGATACGCAGTATTTT